The source of this T cell receptor (beta chain) is a study of PD-L1 blockade in urothelial cancer. The time point here: pretreatment peripheral blood. The table came from immunoSEQ multiplex PCR; TCRdb's copy has only in-frame clones and leaves some out. The profile covers under 50,000 clones, with approximately 78% appearing a single time and approximately 1.7% taken by the ten largest. This clone was observed once. This receptor was identified in a man over 45 with urothelial cancer. Specimen: PBMCs, collected around atezolizumab (anti-PD-L1) treatment.

As DNA, the CDR3 is TGCGCCAGCAGCTTGCTTACAGGGGCCACAGATACGCAGTATTTT. Translation gives CASSLLTGATDTQYF. The chain has TRBV5-1 and TRBJ2-3, with 7 bases that match TRBD1. V lost 1 base to trimming and J lost 2 bases; unmatched junction nucleotides: 4. In germline, CDR1 is SGHRS, CDR2 YFSETQ. This CDR3 spans 15 amino acids.